This entry concerns a single TCR beta chain. This clone turned up a few times. Its antigen specificity is not known. Qualities for individual bases were not recorded, and no much larger clone is one base off. This sample is drawn from a study of radiation and T cells in renal cell carcinoma (dated by TCRdb to between 2020 and 2021). At the level of the whole study: Samples came from a clinical trial, in which primary renal cell carcinomas received 15 Gy stereotactic body radiation therapy followed by nephrectomy 4 weeks later. In total, about 53 samples, comprising 26 tumors and 27 peripheral blood samples, were subjected to TCR beta sequencing. Across all 53 samples, 4,000,000 or so unique CDR3 nucleotide sequences encoding approximately 3,000,000 unique CDR3 amino acid sequences were identified. General conclusions and limits of the study: Blood repertoire dynamics were not followed beyond 4 weeks after treatment. In blood, the top tumor clonotypes increased between baseline and 2 weeks post-radiation and then shrank by 4 weeks, which suggests that tumor-resident clones expanded only transiently. The single-armed trial design could not address effects of radiation dose or scheduling on the TCR repertoire. Because pretreatment tumor biopsies were not available, the baseline intratumoral presence of clonotypes could not be determined.

This sample's time point label indicates: baseline pretreatment blood. The treatment or condition label on this specimen signifies: 15 Gy SBRT to primary tumor, nephrectomy 4 weeks later. To track tumor-enriched clonotypes, serial peripheral blood was sampled from radiation-treated patients at baseline and at 2 weeks and 4 weeks after SBRT. Every patient's renal cell carcinoma showed clear cell pathology. The QIAamp DNA Blood Mini Kit (Qiagen) was used to prepare genomic DNA for TCR sequencing. Only samples passing all quality control checks were included in the analyses. V gives up 3 bases and J gives up 4 bases, and the segment between their germline ends measures 9 bases. Reading the germline V gene gives CDR1 MNHEY and CDR2 SVGAGI. The CDR3 sequence holds 14 residues, the cysteine and phenylalanine included. Left in the record is the CDR3 DNA by itself, 42 bases read in frame from the first base.

TCR beta libraries were generated from genomic DNA with the immunoSEQ kit, following the manufacturer's recommendations. Library preparation used a first multiplex PCR with proprietary primers, then a second PCR adding unique barcodes, with bead cleanups after each round. Each sample batch included a kit-provided positive control reaction and a negative control reaction. The final libraries were assessed on an Agilent 4200 TapeStation D1000 ScreenTape, pooled by volume, and quantified by qPCR. Sequencing ran on an Illumina NextSeq500 with a MidOutput 150-cycle cartridge, using 156 Read1 and 15 Index1 cycles with kit custom primers. The pooled library was loaded at 0.85 to 1 pM, with an approximately 21% PhiX control spiked in. Under the source paper's analysis protocol: Vendor-processed data were analyzed in R, and a clonotype was defined as all T cells sharing the same CDR3 nucleotide sequence. In the clone abundance analyses, frequencies were normalized to the 10,000 most abundant clones in each sample. Public T cell clones, averaging fewer than five per sample, were removed before analysis. Tumor-enriched clonotypes and baseline blood-enriched clonotypes were defined as those with an abundance difference of at least 32-fold between compartments. A beta-binomial differential abundance model was applied to find clonotypes that expanded or contracted between blood time points. Tumor-blood repertoire similarity was measured with the Baroni-Urbani and Buser coefficient, and group comparisons used two-tailed Wilcoxon tests in R. Not all clones reach the TCRdb copy of this immuneACCESS table, which keeps in-frame sequences only. Checked studies attribute under half of the gap to unresolved V genes and leave the rest unexplained. V, J and clone size derive from that table, while D and trimming were established from the DNA sequence. For this sample there are 150,000 or so clones; 88% appear just once. The ten largest clones add up to about 12% of the sample.

The chain uses TRBV6-5 and TRBJ2-2; the D gene cannot be resolved reliably. The sample consisted of blood, taken from a patient whose treatment included radiotherapy and nephrectomy. This TCR derives from a woman in her fifties or sixties with renal cell carcinoma. CDR3 sequence: CASSYRLSTGELFF. The DNA sequence is as follows: TGTGCCAGCAGTTATCGGTTGAGCACCGGGGAGCTGTTTTTT.